A single sample gave rise to the 22 T cell receptor beta chains below, sequenced in a study of cytomegalovirus exposure and HLA in healthy donors. PCR primers comprised 60 Vbeta and 13 Jbeta primers. This table comes from immunoSEQ multiplex PCR, and its TCRdb copy is limited to in-frame clones, with some not included. The sample consists of about 100,000 clones, under 90% of them appearing once. Sequenced sample: PBMCs. Receptor source: a woman between 65 and 79 years old in good health and CMV-seropositive.

This sequence joins TRBV7-9 and TRBJ2-1, with D tentatively TRBD2 (5 bases). This CDR3 has 16 amino acids. Germline CDR1 is SEHNR and CDR2 is FQNEAQ (reference sequence). The V gene lost 5 bases and the J gene lost 0 bases, with 14 bases spanning the gap. The CDR3 here is CASSSPLGSSYNEQFF. For the CDR3, the DNA is TGTGCCAGCAGCAGCCCACTTGGGAGCTCCTACAATGAGCAGTTCTTC.

This chain joins TRBV6-5 and TRBJ2-1; possibly TRBD2 for D (5 bases). This CDR3 is 11 amino acids long. Germline V gene sequence: CDR1 MNHEY, CDR2 SVGAGI. V gave up 5 bases and J gave up 9 bases, with 8 bases separating them. The CDR3 reads CASSRGGEQFF. The CDR3 coding sequence is TGTGCCAGCAGTCGAGGAGGTGAGCAGTTCTTC.

This chain links TRBV7-2 with TRBJ1-5, with D tentatively TRBD1 (5 bases). This CDR3 contains 15 residues. Germline V CDR1 and CDR2: SGHTA, FQGNSA. With 1 base removed from V and 6 bases from J, the gap between germline ends came to 13 bases. The CDR3 DNA sequence: TGTGCCAGCAGCTTAGAGGGGACTCCCGGTCAGCCCCAGCATTTT. It translates to CASSLEGTPGQPQHF.

V gene TRBV6-4 combines with J gene TRBJ1-1; no definite D call. Trimming left V 0 bases short and J 4 bases short, with 9 bases between. Germline V gene lookup returns CDR1 MRHNA and CDR2 SNTAGT. The CDR3 consists of 14 residues. CDR3 nucleotide sequence: TGTGCCAGCAGTGACTCGTCCCGCGGCACTGAAGCTTTCTTT. Its translation is CASSDSSRGTEAFF.

The rearrangement links TRBV6-4 to TRBJ2-5; tentatively, D is TRBD2 (6 bases). The germline V gene has CDR1 MRHNA and CDR2 SNTAGT. This CDR3 comprises 14 residues. Trimming stripped 6 bases from V and 0 bases from J, with 11 bases between. CDR3 DNA sequence: TGTGCCAGCAGGAACCGGGACTACCAAGAGACCCAGTACTTC. It encodes CASRNRDYQETQYF.

V and J are TRBV5-5 and TRBJ1-5; TRBD1 matches at 9 bases. V was pared by 4 bases and J by 6 bases, with 5 bases of the junction left unmatched. This CDR3 spans 14 amino acids. Germline CDR1 SGHKS, CDR2 YYEKEE (reference sequence). CDR3 sequence reads: CASSVTGGGQPQHF. As DNA, the CDR3 is TGTGCCAGCAGCGTTACAGGGGGCGGTCAGCCCCAGCATTTT.

There are a few counts of this clone. The V call is TRBV5-1, the J call TRBJ2-7; 8 nucleotides line up with TRBD1. The CDR3 contains 15 residues. CDR1 and CDR2 (germline): SGHRS, YFSETQ. J gave up 2 bases and V 4 bases, and 8 bases lay outside the gene matches. CDR3 coding DNA: TGCGCCAGCAGCCCCCGACAGGGGACCGCCTACGAGCAGTACTTC. As protein: CASSPRQGTAYEQYF.

This clone was observed a handful of times. V gene TRBV7-5 combines with J gene TRBJ2-7; the tabulated D call, TRBD2, remains unverified against the DNA. TRBV7-5 is a listed pseudogene. The CDR3 totals 14 residues. The CDR3 DNA is TGTGCCAGCAGACTCACTAGCGGGATTCCCGAGCAGTACTTC. Protein product: CASRLTSGIPEQYF.

The V call is TRBV27, the J call TRBJ1-2; a weak D match, TRBD1 (6 bases). Germline values: CDR1 MNHEY, CDR2 SMNVEV (reference sequence). CDR3 size: 13 residues. Trimming took 4 bases from V and 8 from J, leaving 14 bases between them. The CDR3 DNA is TGTGCCAGCAGTTACAGGGAAGGACGGGGCTACACCTTC. This translates into CASSYREGRGYTF.

The chain joins TRBV7-2 to TRBJ2-7; 7 bases fit TRBD1. This CDR3 contains 15 residues. CDR1 is SGHTA and CDR2 is FQGNSA in the germline V gene. V was pared by 4 bases and J by 3 bases, with 9 bases of the junction left unmatched. The CDR3 DNA reads TGTGCCAGCAGCTCACCGGGACAGAACCTCTACGAGCAGTACTTC. This translates into CASSSPGQNLYEQYF.

This clone was found once. V and J are TRBV6-5 and TRBJ1-5; D is unresolved. The germline V gene has CDR1 MNHEY and CDR2 SVGAGI. Trimming left V 4 bases short and J 4 bases short, with 5 bases between. The CDR3 runs to 12 residues. CDR3 DNA sequence: TGTGCCAGCAGTTTCCTGAATCAGCCCCAGCATTTT. It codes for CASSFLNQPQHF.

The chain has TRBV10-3 and TRBJ1-2; D is ambiguous. This CDR3 is built from 12 residues. Per the germline V gene, CDR1 is ENHRY and CDR2 is SYGVKD. V lost 3 bases and J lost 8, with 10 bases in between. As DNA, the CDR3 is TGTGCCATCAGTGACCGCGGCAGAGGCTACACCTTC. Translation: CAISDRGRGYTF.

The chain couples TRBV7-2 to TRBJ2-7; tentatively, D is TRBD2 (6 bases). Trimming left V 5 bases short and J 2 bases short, with 16 bases between. Germline loops: CDR1 SGHTA, CDR2 FQGNSA. The CDR3 runs to 15 residues. This chain's CDR3 is CASSQNGAGTYEQYF. In nucleotides, the CDR3 is TGTGCCAGCAGCCAAAACGGGGCGGGAACCTACGAGCAGTACTTC.

The V call is TRBV11-2, the J call TRBJ1-5; D unresolved. Per germline, CDR1 SGHAT and CDR2 FQNNGV. V lost 0 bases and J 1 base, leaving 7 bases between the germline ends. The CDR3 has 15 amino acids. The CDR3 protein is CASSLDPGSNQPQHF. Written as DNA, the CDR3 is TGTGCCAGCAGCTTAGATCCGGGGAGCAATCAGCCCCAGCATTTT.

The chain carries TRBV6-5 and TRBJ1-3, with TRBD1 as a possible D gene (5 bases). V lost 2 bases to trimming and J lost 2 bases, with 10 bases between them. This CDR3 is built from 15 residues. The germline V gene has CDR1 MNHEY and CDR2 SVGAGI. In DNA form, the CDR3 reads TGTGCCAGCAGTTACACCCCCAGGGCTGGAAACACCATATATTTT. It codes for CASSYTPRAGNTIYF.

This clone was detected only once. V and J are TRBV25-1 and TRBJ2-7, with 7 bases fitting TRBD1. The CDR3 contains 14 residues. After removal of 11 bases from V and 2 bases from J, the junction contained 12 bases not matched to a gene. Germline V gives CDR1 MGHDK, CDR2 SYGVNS. CDR3 nucleotide sequence: TGTGCCGTTGGACAGGACAGGAAAACCTACGAGCAGTACTTC. Residues: CAVGQDRKTYEQYF.

The rearrangement uses TRBV7-8 and TRBJ2-7; possible D gene TRBD1, 6 bases. CDR3 length equals 16 residues. V lost 3 bases and J lost 2, with 17 bases in between. Per the germline V gene, CDR1 is SGHVS and CDR2 is FQNEAQ. CDR3 DNA: TGTGCCAGCAGCTTCCCCACCCCTAACAGGGCCTACGAGCAGTACTTC. This sequence encodes CASSFPTPNRAYEQYF.

This clone showed up just once. One end of the junction varies from germline; a read error may be responsible. The rearrangement joins TRBV7-9 to TRBJ2-7; the match to TRBD2 covers 9 bases. This CDR3 contains 17 residues. CDR1 and CDR2 (germline): SEHNR, FQNEAQ (reference sequence). The CDR3, as DNA: TGTTCCAGCAGCTTAGCGGGGGCGGGAGGCCTTTACAACGAGCAGTACTTC. This codes for CSSSLAGAGGLYNEQYF.

The gene calls are TRBV19 and TRBJ2-5; 11 bases line up with TRBD2. There are 15 residues in the CDR3. J lost 5 bases, V lost 7 bases, and 9 bases had no gene match. In germline, CDR1 is LNHDA, CDR2 SQIVND (reference sequence). The CDR3 DNA follows: TGTGCCAGTAATAGCGGGAGGGTACGTCAGGAGACCCAGTACTTC. This translates into CASNSGRVRQETQYF.

The gene calls are TRBV5-1 and TRBJ2-7; D may be TRBD2 (6 bases). Germline CDR1 reads SGHRS; CDR2 reads YFSETQ. This CDR3 has 17 amino acids. V lost 1 base, J lost 0 bases, and 17 bases lay in between. Written as DNA, the CDR3 is TGCGCCAGCAGCTTGTGGGGTTTTGCGGGATCCTCCTACGAGCAGTACTTC. Translating it yields CASSLWGFAGSSYEQYF.

The V gene is TRBV10-3, the J gene TRBJ2-5; 7 positions match TRBD1. The CDR3 extends over 13 amino acids. J lost 2 bases, V lost 7 bases, and 4 bases had no gene match. Germline V gene data show CDR1 as ENHRY and CDR2 as SYGVKD. The DNA for the CDR3 is TGTGCCATCAAGGGGACAGAACAAGAGACCCAGTACTTC. Protein sequence: CAIKGTEQETQYF.

The gene calls are TRBV14 and TRBJ1-2; a weak D match, TRBD1 (6 bases). The CDR3 has 13 residues. Trimming cost V 6 bases and J 6 bases, with 14 bases left between them. The germline gives CDR1 SGHDN, CDR2 FVKESK. CDR3 nucleotide sequence: TGTGCCAGCAGGGACACAGGGATCAATGGCTACACCTTC. Encoded protein: CASRDTGINGYTF.